By proportion, the clone carrying this TCR beta chain is medium-sized. Its antigen is unidentified. Trimming removed 0 bases at V and 7 bases at J, with 8 bases between. In germline, CDR1 is SGHRS, CDR2 YFSETQ. The CDR3 is made up of 13 amino acids. The data derive from a study of radiation and T cells in renal cell carcinoma. Findings and limits, study-wide: Irradiated tumors held more dominant CDR3 motifs than control tumors. Top 100 clonotypes averaged about 54% in irradiated versus around 45% in nephrectomy-only tumors.

TCRdb keeps only in-frame clones here, not all; method: immunoSEQ multiplex PCR. The data contain 18,000 or so clones, 50% to 70% of them singletons. The treatment here: 15 Gy SBRT to primary tumor, nephrectomy 4 weeks later. Nephrectomy followed 15 Gy stereotactic body radiation by 4 weeks. The patient's renal cell carcinoma had clear cell pathology. This TCR derives from a man aged 45-65 years with renal cell carcinoma. The chain couples TRBV5-1 to TRBJ2-1; no clear D. The sample here was tumor tissue, taken from a patient whose treatment included radiotherapy and nephrectomy. The CDR3 sequence is CASSLGPQNEQFF. The CDR3 coding sequence is TGCGCCAGCAGCTTGGGTCCTCAGAATGAGCAGTTCTTC.